Shown below are 5 T cell receptor beta chains from a single sample sequenced in a study of shared clonotypes between healthy human individuals. Profiling relied on immunoSEQ multiplex PCR, and the TCRdb table lists in-frame clones only, not all of them. The data hold over 2 million clones, with roughly 95% observed a single time. The material sequenced was naive CD4+ T cells sorted from blood. Subset specified: CD45RA+ positively selected. These receptor sequences come from a man between 18 and 35 years old in good health.

For this clone: Distinct nucleotide sequences in the sample also encode this CDR3. This chain joins TRBV7-9 and TRBJ1-4; D is undetermined. This CDR3 contains 14 residues. V lost 0 bases and J 4 bases, leaving 6 bases between the germline ends. Germline loops: CDR1 SEHNR, CDR2 FQNEAQ (reference sequence). In nucleotides, the CDR3 is TGTGCCAGCAGCTTAGCAGAGATTAATGAAAAACTGTTTTTT. It is translated as CASSLAEINEKLFF.

The genes are TRBV25-1 and TRBJ2-1; TRBD2 agrees at 8 bases. CDR3 length: 16 amino acids. CDR1 and CDR2 (germline): MGHDK, SYGVNS. V lost 6 bases, J lost 3 bases, and 10 bases stayed unmatched. The CDR3 DNA reads TGTGCCAGCAGCCCCCCCCAGCGGGGGTTCTACAATGAGCAGTTCTTC. Its protein product is CASSPPQRGFYNEQFF.

V is TRBV7-9 and J is TRBJ2-7; D unclear. Germline CDR1 and CDR2: SEHNR and FQNEAQ (reference sequence). This CDR3 region has 12 residues. The V end was cut by 1 base, the J end by 7 bases, with 8 bases between. CDR3 nucleotide sequence: TGTGCCAGCAGCTTAGGGATGTGGGAGCAGTACTTC. The encoded protein is CASSLGMWEQYF.

The chain carries TRBV2 and TRBJ1-2; the D is unclear. The V gene's germline CDR1 is SNHLY and CDR2 FYNNEI. The CDR3 length is 14 residues. Trimming stripped 1 base from V and 1 base from J, with 7 bases between. The CDR3 coding sequence is TGTGCCAGCAGTGAAGATGGAGGTAACTATGGCTACACCTTC. Translating gives CASSEDGGNYGYTF.

This clone was picked up one time. This rearrangement joins TRBV27 to TRBJ1-3, with D possibly matching TRBD1 (6 bases). V was clipped by 6 bases and J by 2 bases, with 14 bases between them. From germline, CDR1 is MNHEY and CDR2 SMNVEV (reference sequence). This CDR3 is built from 15 residues. The CDR3 coding sequence is TGTGCCAGCAGCCCAGGGGTCGACACTGGAAACACCATATATTTT. This codes for CASSPGVDTGNTIYF.